The rows below give T cell receptor beta chains drawn from one sample of a study of regulatory T cells in long-lasting Graves disease. Each CDR3 protein gets one entry after TCRdb re-called the multiplex PCR reads with MiXCR. This table has roughly 500,000 distinct CDR3 sequences, 12% to 15% appearing once. The same specimen was also included in a second study, on T cells in Graves' hyperthyroidism and ophthalmopathy.

This specimen consisted of peripheral blood mononuclear cells (PBMCs), obtained at new diagnosis, from a patient treated with antithyroid drugs. Every receptor here comes from a woman in her forties or fifties with Graves disease. CDR3s include the opening cysteine and the closing phenylalanine or tryptophan. A D gene is named only where the DNA matches it firmly. Clone sizes are given selectively: once, few, many, or a class where the clone is expanded.

DNA	CDR3	J	V	D	size
TGCAGTCCCAAGATGGGAGGTCAAGAGACCCAGTACTTC	CSPKMGGQETQYF	TRBJ2-5	TRBV20-1	-	many
TGCGCCAGCAGCAAGGACGGCTTATTAAACACCATATATTTT	CASSKDGLLNTIYF	TRBJ1-3	TRBV5-1	-	few
TGCAGCGTTGGAGAGACAGGGGGCCCACCCAAAAACATTCAGTACTTC	CSVGETGGPPKNIQYF	TRBJ2-4	TRBV29-1	TRBD1	-
TGTGCCAGCAGCGTGATTTTCGTCAGCACAGATACGCAGTATTTT	CASSVIFVSTDTQYF	TRBJ2-3	TRBV4-2	-	few
TGTGCCAGCAGCGTTCCAGGGGTCGGTGGCTACACCTTC	CASSVPGVGGYTF	TRBJ1-2	TRBV28	-	many
TGTGCCAGCAGACCTCCACAGGCCCGGAATTCACCCCTCCACTTT	CASRPPQARNSPLHF	TRBJ1-6	TRBV6-1	-	-
TGTGCCAGCAGCTCGGGCTTTATAGGGGACGAGCAGTACTTC	CASSSGFIGDEQYF	TRBJ2-7	TRBV7-6	-	few
TGTGCCAGCAGCCTCCAGTCTCTAGCGGGAGGGCCGGGATACGAGCAGTACTTC	CASSLQSLAGGPGYEQYF	TRBJ2-7	TRBV3-1	TRBD2	many
TGCGCCAGCAGCTTGGGGACTAGCTCGGATACGCAGTATTTT	CASSLGTSSDTQYF	TRBJ2-3	TRBV5-1	TRBD2	-
TGCGCCAGCAGAAACACTGGTGGCTACACCTTC	CASRNTGGYTF	TRBJ1-2	TRBV10-2	-	-
TGTGCCAGCAGTGAAGCGCTATCTGGGGTGCGCACAGATACGCAGTATTTT	CASSEALSGVRTDTQYF	TRBJ2-3	TRBV6-1	-	-
TGCAGCGCAGGGACTAGCGGGAACTACGAGCAGTACTTC	CSAGTSGNYEQYF	TRBJ2-7	TRBV29-1	TRBD2	-
TGTGCCAGCAGTGATGGTGTGGGGGAGACCCAGTACTTC	CASSDGVGETQYF	TRBJ2-5	TRBV2	-	-
TGTGCCAGTAGAACCGAAGGGCAGGGGGTGAATGAGCAGTTCTTC	CASRTEGQGVNEQFF	TRBJ2-1	TRBV19	TRBD1	-
TGCGCCAGCAGCGGCGGGACACGGGAGCAGTTCTTC	CASSGGTREQFF	TRBJ2-1	TRBV5-1	-	many
TGTGCCAGCAATCAGAGAGACGGAAGCTCTGGAAACACCATATATTTT	CASNQRDGSSGNTIYF	TRBJ1-3	TRBV6-1	-	-
TGTGCCAGCAGTTACTCTCCAGGCCAGAGACTAAAAAACATTCAGTACTTC	CASSYSPGQRLKNIQYF	TRBJ2-4	TRBV6-5	-	-
TGTGCCAGCAGCTCAAGCAGGACAGCTACGCCGAATACGCAGTATTTT	CASSSSRTATPNTQYF	TRBJ2-3	TRBV11-3	-	many
TGTGCCAGCAGCTTAGATATAGGGCCCTACGAGCAGTACTTC	CASSLDIGPYEQYF	TRBJ2-7	TRBV11-2	-	few
TGTGCCAGCACCTACAGTGGCACAGATACGCAGTATTTT	CASTYSGTDTQYF	TRBJ2-3	TRBV28	-	many
TGTGCCAGCAGTTCCCTGACAGGGGGCGTAGGAACTAATGAAAAACTGTTTTTT	CASSSLTGGVGTNEKLFF	TRBJ1-4	TRBV28	TRBD1	many
TGTGCCAGCAGTTACTGGTCTAGCGGGAGCTATACGCAGTATTTT	CASSYWSSGSYTQYF	TRBJ2-3	TRBV6-2/TRBV6-3	TRBD2	many
TGCGCCAGCACTCACCCCGCCGCAAACCATTTGTCTGGGGCCAACGTCCTGACTTTC	CASTHPAANHLSGANVLTF	TRBJ2-6	TRBV5-1	-	-
TGTGCCAGCAGTTCCCCAGGGTCTACGAGCTCCTACGAGCAGTACTTC	CASSSPGSTSSYEQYF	TRBJ2-7	TRBV28	-	many
TGTGCCAGCAGCCCGGAGACTAGCGGGAGAGATACGCAGTATTTT	CASSPETSGRDTQYF	TRBJ2-3	TRBV11-2	TRBD2	many
TGTGCCAGCAGCCTCAGTCGGGAAGATCTAGATACGCAGTATTTT	CASSLSREDLDTQYF	TRBJ2-3	TRBV3-1	-	many
TGTGCCAGTAGTAAGGGACTGAACACTGAAGCTTTCTTT	CASSKGLNTEAFF	TRBJ1-1	TRBV19	-	-
TGTGCCAGCAGCTTAGACGGGGCCCAACGAGCTTTCTTT	CASSLDGAQRAFF	TRBJ1-1	TRBV7-9	-	many
TGTGCCAGCAGCCAACGCTCCTTGAACACTGAAGCTTTCTTT	CASSQRSLNTEAFF	TRBJ1-1	TRBV7-3	-	once
TGTGCCAGCAGTTACCCGACGTCGGGGGGAGAGACCCAGTACTTC	CASSYPTSGGETQYF	TRBJ2-5	TRBV6-2/TRBV6-3	TRBD2	few
TGTGCCAGCAGCACGCCCAGCGGGAGCGGTAACATTCAGTACTTC	CASSTPSGSGNIQYF	TRBJ2-4	TRBV7-9	TRBD2	-